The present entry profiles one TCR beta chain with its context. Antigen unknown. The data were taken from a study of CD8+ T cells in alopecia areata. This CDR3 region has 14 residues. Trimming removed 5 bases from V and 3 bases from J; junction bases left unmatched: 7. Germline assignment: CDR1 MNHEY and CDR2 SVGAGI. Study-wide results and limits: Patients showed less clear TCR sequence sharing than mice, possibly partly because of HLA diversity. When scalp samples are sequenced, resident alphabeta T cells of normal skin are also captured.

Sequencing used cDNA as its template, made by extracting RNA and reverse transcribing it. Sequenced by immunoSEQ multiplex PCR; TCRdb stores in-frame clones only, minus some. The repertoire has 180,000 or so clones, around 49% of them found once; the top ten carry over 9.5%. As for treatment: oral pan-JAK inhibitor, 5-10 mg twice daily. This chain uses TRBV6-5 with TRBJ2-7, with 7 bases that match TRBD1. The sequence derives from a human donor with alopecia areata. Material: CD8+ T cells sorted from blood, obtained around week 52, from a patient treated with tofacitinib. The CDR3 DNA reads TGTGCCAGCAGTGGCAGGGGACAGAACTACGAGCAGTACTTC. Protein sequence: CASSGRGQNYEQYF.